The source of this T cell receptor beta chain is a study of blood T cell repertoires in COVID-19. Study as a whole: Italy, Spain and the United States were the sources of the convalescent and acute COVID-19 samples.

Per the authors' pipeline: Estimation of nucleated cell counts was performed using reference gene primer amplification. The data were produced by immunoSEQ multiplex PCR, yet TCRdb's version contains in-frame clones alone and is incomplete. V and J calls and clone size are those listed in that table; D and trimming were worked out from the DNA. Of some 60,000 clones in the sample, 65% to 80% are singletons; the top ten hold about 20%. The CDR3 has 12 residues. Trimming removed 6 bases from V and 6 bases from J; junction bases left unmatched: 3. This clonotype was obtained from a man aged 25-45 years with COVID-19, enrolled during active disease. Source material: peripheral blood. The J gene is TRBJ2-7, the V gene TRBV12-3 or TRBV12-4; 9 bases align to TRBD1. CDR3 protein: CASSRTGAEQYF. Written as DNA, the CDR3 is TGTGCCAGCAGCCGGACAGGGGCCGAGCAGTACTTC.